Shown below are 9 T cell receptor beta chains from a single sample sequenced in a study of CD8 T cells in Susac syndrome. Random hexamers were used to reverse transcribe roughly 0.5 to 1 ug of RNA. MiXCR was run by TCRdb on the immunoSEQ multiplex PCR reads, yielding one entry per CDR3 protein. The data show about 210,000 distinct CDR3 sequences, around 95% seen once. The sample taken for sequencing was CD4+ T cells from PBMCs. Receptor source: a human donor with multiple sclerosis.

The chain is built from TRBV27 and TRBJ2-5; TRBD1 aligns across 11 bases. The CDR3 length is 16 residues. The germline V gene encodes CDR1 MNHEY and CDR2 SMNVEV (reference sequence). Trimming took 0 bases from V and 5 from J; bases not matched to a gene: 5. The DNA for the CDR3 is TGTGCCAGCAGTTTATCGATAGGGACAGGGGGTGAGACCCAGTACTTC. Encoded protein: CASSLSIGTGGETQYF.

This clonotype was counted between two and nine times. The chain is built from TRBV15 and TRBJ1-2; D unresolved. Deletions cut 5 bases from V and 0 bases from J, with 4 bases between. Germline V gene sequence: CDR1 LNHNV, CDR2 YYDKDF (reference sequence). The CDR3 consists of 12 residues. The CDR3 DNA reads as TGTGCCACCAGCGGTGCTAACTATGGCTACACCTTC. It translates to CATSGANYGYTF.

The chain carries TRBV11-2 and TRBJ1-2; a weak D match, TRBD1 (6 bases). The germline gives CDR1 SGHAT, CDR2 FQNNGV. The CDR3 has 15 amino acids. The ends were cut back, 5 bases at V and 5 bases at J, with 18 bases in the middle. CDR3 amino acids: CASSGPSGVTYGYTF. DNA of the CDR3: TGTGCCAGCAGCGGGCCCTCAGGGGTAACATATGGCTACACCTTC.

The chain joins TRBV5-6 to TRBJ2-7, with D possibly TRBD2 on 5 matching bases. CDR3 length: 12 residues. CDR1 is SGHDT, CDR2 YYEEEE, per germline. V was trimmed by 1 base and J by 4 bases, leaving 6 bases between them. DNA of the CDR3: TGTGCCAGCAGCTTGCCGGGATACGAGCAGTACTTC. It is translated as CASSLPGYEQYF. Supplemented by reference TRBV5-6 and TRBJ2-7, the full variable domain reads DAGVTQSPTHLIKTRGQQVTLRCSPKSGHDTVSWYQQALGQGPQFIFQYYEEEERQRGNFPDRFSGHQFPNYSSELNVNALLLGDSALYLCASSLPGYEQYFGPGTRLTVT.

V gene TRBV28 combines with J gene TRBJ1-2; 7 nucleotides agree with TRBD1. Germline V gene sequence: CDR1 MDHEN, CDR2 SYDVKM. The CDR3 spans 15 residues. Trimming at V came to 3 bases and at J to 4 bases, leaving 8 bases not matched to a gene. The CDR3, as DNA: TGTGCCAGCAGTTTGGGATTAGGGGGCGCCTATGGCTACACCTTC. Its translation: CASSLGLGGAYGYTF.

CDR3 bases: TGTGCCAGCAGCTTACCCTTACAAGAGACCCAGTACTTC. This translates into CASSLPLQETQYF. The chain links TRBV5-4 to TRBJ2-5; D ambiguous. Trimming removed 2 bases from V and 2 bases from J, with 7 bases in between. Germline assignment: CDR1 SGHNT and CDR2 YYREEE (reference sequence). This CDR3 comprises 13 residues.

The rearrangement joins TRBV30 to TRBJ2-5, with a possible D match to TRBD2 (5 bases). Germline CDR1 GTSNPN, CDR2 SVGIG (reference sequence). The CDR3 loop spans 13 amino acids. V was trimmed by 3 bases and J by 9 bases, leaving 17 bases between them. This CDR3 reads CAWRSGSLRAQYF. CDR3 nucleotides: TGTGCCTGGAGGAGCGGTAGCTTAAGGGCCCAGTACTTC.

The V call is TRBV25-1, the J call TRBJ1-1; D might be TRBD1 (5 bases). The CDR3 has 17 amino acids. Germline V CDR1 and CDR2: MGHDK, SYGVNS. Trimming removed 4 bases at V and 1 base at J, with 19 bases between. CDR3 sequence (DNA): TGTGCCAGCAGTGGCGTTCCTGGGGACCTGGGGAACACTGAAGCTTTCTTT. As protein: CASSGVPGDLGNTEAFF.

The chain employs TRBV29-1 and TRBJ2-7, with 11 bases fitting TRBD2. This CDR3 has 18 amino acids. The V and J ends lost 6 bases and 3 bases, in that order; junction bases with no gene match: 19. CDR1 SQVTM and CDR2 ANQGSEA come from the germline V gene. CDR3 protein: CSVRRRLAGGFRIYEQYF. As DNA, the CDR3 is TGCAGCGTCCGGAGGCGGCTAGCGGGAGGTTTTCGGATCTACGAGCAGTACTTC.